This TCR beta chain was sequenced for a study of T cells after yellow fever vaccination. Findings of the study overall: In post-booster samples, most primary-vaccination clones reappeared (approximately 95% CD4, 70% to 90% CD8).

Concerning this clonotype: What it binds is not known.

TCR cDNA, made by 5'RACE template switching, carried an added universal primer site and UMIs. Via MiXCR, TCRdb re-called the 5' RACE reads, giving one row per CDR3 protein. The table shows around 330,000 distinct CDR3 sequences, with roughly 3.5% occurring only once. Looked up from germline, CDR1 is SGHKS and CDR2 is YYEKEE (reference sequence). The V end lost 2 bases, the J end lost 2 bases, and 11 bases lay between the germline ends. The CDR3 has 15 residues. V usage is TRBV5-5 and J usage is TRBJ1-5; a possible D gene is TRBD1 (5 bases). This specimen consisted of PBMCs, obtained on the day of the yellow fever booster vaccination. The clonotype comes from a man between 18 and 29 years old who received the YFV17D yellow fever vaccine. CDR3 protein: CASSFRVSGNQPQHF. Here the CDR3 DNA reads TGTGCCAGCAGCTTCAGGGTTAGTGGCAATCAGCCCCAGCATTTT. The full variable domain, its missing parts supplied by reference TRBV5-5 and TRBJ1-5, is DAGVTQSPTHLIKTRGQQVTLRCSPISGHKSVSWYQQVLGQGPQFIFQYYEKEERGRGNFPDRFSARQFPNYSSELNVNALLLGDSALYLCASSFRVSGNQPQHFGDGTRLSIL.